The clone carrying this T cell receptor (beta chain) turned up a few times. Its antigen is unknown. The data originate from a study of vaccination and CD4 T cells after COVID-19. Study-wide context: Participants were administered two doses of either the BNT162b2 or the mRNA-1273 vaccine. Stimulation of the cells used overlapping spike peptide pools from SARS-CoV-2 and from the common cold coronaviruses HCoV-NL63, HCoV-OC43 and HCoV-229E. Overall study results and limits: SARS-CoV-2-reactive clonotype medians increased from roughly 21 to 40, not significantly.

With 2 bases clipped from V and 3 bases from J, the junction kept 13 bases outside the gene matches. CDR3 length equals 18 residues. Germline loops: CDR1 SEHNR, CDR2 FQNEAQ (reference sequence). Sequencing of the DNA from cultured CD4+ T cells was carried out with the Oncomine TCR Beta short-read assay. TCRdb called the PCR reads again in MiXCR, with one record for every CDR3 protein. The sample contains 25,000 to 30,000 distinct CDR3 sequences, about 66% of which appear only once. Treatment: approximately nine-day PBMC culture with coronavirus spike peptide pools or control peptides (ViraFEST assay).

The chain uses TRBV7-9 and TRBJ2-3; 8 bases match TRBD2. This receptor was obtained from a human donor who received a COVID-19 vaccine. Material: CD4+ T cells from blood, cultured in vitro, obtained after SARS-CoV-2 vaccination. For the CDR3, the DNA is TGTGCCAGCAGCTTAACCGGAGGGACTAGGGGGGGGACAGATACGCAGTATTTT. It specifies CASSLTGGTRGGTDTQYF.